The entry below gives a single T cell receptor (beta chain) sequence along with its context. The data derive from a study of monozygotic twins with inflammatory bowel disease. CDR1 and CDR2 from the germline V gene are MDHEN and SYDVKM. CDR3 length: 16 amino acids. cDNA synthesis was performed in eight separate reactions for each sample. With roughly 17 and 9 cycles respectively, two nested PCRs were carried out on TCRalpha and TCRbeta cDNA. Using the 5' RACE reads, TCRdb records one entry per CDR3 protein without DNA. There are 420,000 or so distinct CDR3 sequences in the sample, with 2% to 2.5% held by the top ten.

The sequence came from a human donor with ulcerative colitis or Crohn's disease, or a healthy co-twin of an affected twin (not recorded which). Material for sequencing was blood. The chain links TRBV28 to TRBJ2-6; TCRdb reports TRBD1, a call that lacks DNA to check it against. CDR3 in amino acids: CASSIAGGSWANVLTF.